This T cell receptor (beta chain) was documented in a study of OX40 agonist ivuxolimab in advanced cancers. Study details: Dose-escalation patients suffered from hepatocellular carcinoma, melanoma, renal cell or head and neck cancer. Partial responses were achieved by three patients, one with hepatocellular carcinoma and two with cutaneous melanoma. Study conclusions and caveats: Partial responders receiving 0.1-3.0 mg/kg showed among the lowest clonal expansion.

Concerning this clone: The antigen remains undetermined.

V trimming: 3 bases; J trimming: 7 bases; junction bases outside the gene matches: 3. Per germline, CDR1 SGHRS and CDR2 YFSETQ. The CDR3 length is 12 residues. The study sampled blood at baseline, cycle 4 day 1, and cycle 7 day 1. The protocol was immunoSEQ multiplex PCR, while the TCRdb copy is restricted to in-frame clones and leaves out a portion. This repertoire shows more than 10,000 clones, about 86% found once; its top ten account for 25% to 30%. The chain combines TRBV5-1 with TRBJ2-7; 8 positions agree with TRBD1. The source material was CD4+ or CD8+ T cells sorted from blood, sampled in a trial of the OX40 agonist ivuxolimab. The origin of this receptor is an adult with an advanced solid tumor such as melanoma, head and neck, liver or kidney cancer. The DNA for the CDR3 is TGCGCCAGCAGCTGGACAGGGCGGGAGCAGTACTTC. Protein: CASSWTGREQYF.